The clone carrying this TCR beta chain was observed a few times. Its specificity is not known. The PCR used 60 Vbeta and 13 Jbeta primers. The data were produced by immunoSEQ multiplex PCR, yet TCRdb's version contains in-frame clones alone and is incomplete. Among around 200,000 clones, roughly 90% were seen once, and the ten largest hold roughly 0.34%. This specimen belongs to a study of cytomegalovirus exposure and HLA in healthy donors. Study background: Earlier work reported 95 million to 130 million unique TCR beta sequences from about 180 million T cells.

Regarding the study as a whole: The study labeled 180 or so TCR beta chains cytomegalovirus-associated. Of the V segments, some could not be distinguished, including TRBV6-2 and TRBV6-3, and were excluded.

The germline V gene encodes CDR1 LGHNA and CDR2 YNFKEQ. This CDR3 region has 17 residues. The ends were cut back, 0 bases at V and 3 bases at J, with 15 bases in the middle. Participants comprised healthy donors of bone marrow. The sequence came from a woman in her 30s in good health and CMV-seronegative. The chain combines TRBV4-2 with TRBJ2-1; weak D call: TRBD1 (6 bases). Sample: PBMCs. The CDR3 is CASSQERQGLVYNEQFF. CDR3 nucleotides: TGTGCCAGCAGCCAAGAACGGCAGGGGCTGGTCTACAATGAGCAGTTCTTC.